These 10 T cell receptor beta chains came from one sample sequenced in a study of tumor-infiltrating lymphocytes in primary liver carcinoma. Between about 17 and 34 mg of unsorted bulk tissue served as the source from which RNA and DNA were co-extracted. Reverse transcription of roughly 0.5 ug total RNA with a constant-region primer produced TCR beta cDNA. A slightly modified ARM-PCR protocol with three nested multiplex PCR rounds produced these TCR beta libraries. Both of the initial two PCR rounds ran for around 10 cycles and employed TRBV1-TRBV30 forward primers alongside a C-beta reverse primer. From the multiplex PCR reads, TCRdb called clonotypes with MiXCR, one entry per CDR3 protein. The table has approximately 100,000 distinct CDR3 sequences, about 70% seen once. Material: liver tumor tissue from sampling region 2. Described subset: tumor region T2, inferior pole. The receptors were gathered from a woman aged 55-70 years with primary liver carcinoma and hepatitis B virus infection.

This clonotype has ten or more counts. The CDR3 protein is CASSLVGGNTEAFF. The CDR3, as DNA: TGTGCCAGCAGCTTAGTCGGGGGGAACACTGAAGCTTTCTTT. This chain connects TRBV7-8 to TRBJ1-1; possibly TRBD1 for D (5 bases). Trimming stripped 1 base from V and 1 base from J, with 7 bases between. Germline V lookup: CDR1 SGHVS, CDR2 FQNEAQ. The CDR3 has 14 amino acids.

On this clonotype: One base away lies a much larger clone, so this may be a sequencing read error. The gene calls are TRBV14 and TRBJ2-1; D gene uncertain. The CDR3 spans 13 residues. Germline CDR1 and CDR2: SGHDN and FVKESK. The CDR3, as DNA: TGTGTCAGCAGCCAAGAGTACTACAATGAGCAGTTCTTC. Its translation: CVSSQEYYNEQFF.

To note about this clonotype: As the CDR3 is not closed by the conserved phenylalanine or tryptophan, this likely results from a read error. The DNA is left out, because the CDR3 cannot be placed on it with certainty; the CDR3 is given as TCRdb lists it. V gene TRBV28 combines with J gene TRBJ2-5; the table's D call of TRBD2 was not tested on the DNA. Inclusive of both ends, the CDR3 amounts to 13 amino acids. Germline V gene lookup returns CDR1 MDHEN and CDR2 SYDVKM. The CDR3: CASSLHGTRVLYL.

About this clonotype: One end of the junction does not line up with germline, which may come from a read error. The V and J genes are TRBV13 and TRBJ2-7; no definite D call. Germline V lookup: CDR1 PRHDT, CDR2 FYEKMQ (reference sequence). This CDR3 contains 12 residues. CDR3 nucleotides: TGTGCCAGCAGTTTAGGGCCCTGCGAGCAGTACTTC. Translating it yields CASSLGPCEQYF. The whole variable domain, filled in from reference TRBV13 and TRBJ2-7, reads AAGVIQSPRHLIKEKRETATLKCYPIPRHDTVYWYQQGPGQDPQFLISFYEKMQSDKGSIPDRFSAQQFSDYHSELNMSSLELGDSALYFCASSLGPCEQYFGPGTRLTVT.

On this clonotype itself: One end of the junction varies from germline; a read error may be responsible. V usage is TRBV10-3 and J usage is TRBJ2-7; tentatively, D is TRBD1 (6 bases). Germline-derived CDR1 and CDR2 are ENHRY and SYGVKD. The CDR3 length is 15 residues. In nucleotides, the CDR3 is TGTGCAATCAGTGAAGTTGCTGGGGGCCGCTACAAGCAGTACTTC. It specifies CAISEVAGGRYKQYF.

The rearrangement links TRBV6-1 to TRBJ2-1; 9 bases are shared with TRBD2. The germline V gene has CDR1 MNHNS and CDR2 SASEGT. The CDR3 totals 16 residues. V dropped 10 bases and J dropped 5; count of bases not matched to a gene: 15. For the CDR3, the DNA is TGTGCCACCACATTCGGGACCTGGACTAGCGACAATGAGCAGTTCTTC. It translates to CATTFGTWTSDNEQFF.

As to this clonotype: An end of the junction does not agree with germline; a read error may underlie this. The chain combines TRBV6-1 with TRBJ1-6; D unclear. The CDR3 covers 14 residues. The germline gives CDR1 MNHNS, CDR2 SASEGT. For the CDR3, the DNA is TGTGCCATCAGTGAAGTGGTCGATGTGTCACCCCTCCACTTT. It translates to CAISEVVDVSPLHF.

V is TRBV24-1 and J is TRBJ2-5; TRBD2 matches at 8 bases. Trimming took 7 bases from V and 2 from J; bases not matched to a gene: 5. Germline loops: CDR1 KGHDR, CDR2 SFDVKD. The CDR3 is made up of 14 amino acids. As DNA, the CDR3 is TGTGCCACCAGGAGCGGGAGCGTTCAAGAGACCCAGTACTTC. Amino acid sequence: CATRSGSVQETQYF.

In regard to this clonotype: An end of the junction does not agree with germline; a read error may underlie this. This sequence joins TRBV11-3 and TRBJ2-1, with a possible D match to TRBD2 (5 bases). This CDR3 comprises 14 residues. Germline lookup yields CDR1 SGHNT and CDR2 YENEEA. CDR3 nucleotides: TGTGCCAACAGCTCCGCGACTAAGTACAATGTACAGTTCTTC. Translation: CANSSATKYNVQFF.

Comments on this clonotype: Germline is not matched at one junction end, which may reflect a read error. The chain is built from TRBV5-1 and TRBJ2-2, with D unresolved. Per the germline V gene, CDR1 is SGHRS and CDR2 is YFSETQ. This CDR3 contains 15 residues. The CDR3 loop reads CASTLGITNTGELFF. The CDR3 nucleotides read TGTGCCAGCACTTTAGGGATAACGAACACCGGGGAGCTGTTTTTT.